This T cell receptor (beta chain) originates from a study of Tregs in tolerant kidney transplant recipients. Broader study findings: Biological reproducibility was not directly addressed in this study.

Thawed PBMCs were FACS-sorted into unstimulated CD4+CD25+CD127- regulatory T cells, CD4+CD25- non-regulatory cells, CD4 and CD8 cells. Deletions cut 0 bases from V and 0 bases from J, with 7 bases between. The germline gives CDR1 SGHNT, CDR2 YYREEE (reference sequence). This CDR3 spans 15 amino acids. Note on this clone: Its antigen is undetermined.

Sequencing was performed with immunoSEQ multiplex PCR; in TCRdb, only in-frame clones are kept and a portion is missing. The data hold approximately 75,000 clones, with approximately 90% observed a single time. The rearrangement uses TRBV5-4 and TRBJ2-1; D remains unclear. The sequences come from Tregs from blood, collected before the transplant. The clonotype comes from a human donor who received a combined kidney and bone marrow transplant. As DNA, the CDR3 is TGTGCCAGCAGCTTGGAGATCAGCTCCTACAATGAGCAGTTCTTC. Amino acid sequence: CASSLEISSYNEQFF.